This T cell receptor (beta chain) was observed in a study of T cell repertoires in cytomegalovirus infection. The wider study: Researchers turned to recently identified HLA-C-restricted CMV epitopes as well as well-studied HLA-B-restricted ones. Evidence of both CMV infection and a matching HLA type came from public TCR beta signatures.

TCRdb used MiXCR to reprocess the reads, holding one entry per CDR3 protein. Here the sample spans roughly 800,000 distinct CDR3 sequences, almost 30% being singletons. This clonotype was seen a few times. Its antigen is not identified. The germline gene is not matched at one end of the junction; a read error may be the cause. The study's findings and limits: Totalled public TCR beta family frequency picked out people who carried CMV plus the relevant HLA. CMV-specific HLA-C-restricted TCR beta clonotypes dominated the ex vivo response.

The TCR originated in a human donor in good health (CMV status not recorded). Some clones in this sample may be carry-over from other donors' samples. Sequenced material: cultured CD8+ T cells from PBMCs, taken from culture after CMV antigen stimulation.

The CDR3 spells CASGNPGQGIFF. Here the CDR3 DNA reads TGTGCTAGTGGTAACCCGGGACAGGGCATCTTTTTT. The rearrangement uses TRBV12-5 and TRBJ2-3, with 9 bases lining up with TRBD1. The CDR3 totals 12 residues. Germline-derived CDR1 and CDR2 are LGHNT and FRNRAP. The variable domain in full, completed from reference TRBV12-5 and TRBJ2-3, reads DARVTQTPRHKVTEMGQEVTMRCQPILGHNTVFWYRQTMMQGLELLAYFRNRAPLDDSGMPKDRFSAEMPDATLATLKIQPSEPRDSAVYFCASGNPGQGIFFGPGTRLTVL.